Listed here is a single T cell receptor (beta chain). This record belongs to a study of T cells in tuberculosis. Time point given: new active TB diagnosis, blood taken before or within 7 days of starting treatment. V lost 7 bases to trimming and J lost 3 bases; unmatched junction nucleotides: 5. The germline V gene encodes CDR1 SNHLY and CDR2 FYNNEI. The CDR3 extends over 14 amino acids. Profiled with immunoSEQ multiplex PCR; TCRdb holds only in-frame clones, not every one. The table shows tens of thousands of clones, with 90% to 95% occurring only once. This sequence was found in an adult with tuberculosis. This chain uses TRBV2 with TRBJ2-1; 8 positions agree with TRBD2. Source: PBMCs, taken at tuberculosis diagnosis. CDR3 loop: CASKGSGVYNEQFF. Written as DNA, the CDR3 is TGTGCCAGCAAAGGTAGCGGGGTCTACAATGAGCAGTTCTTC.